Listed here are 32 T cell receptor beta chains from one sample, sequenced in a study of cytomegalovirus exposure and HLA in healthy donors. A multiplex PCR was run with 60 Vbeta primers and 13 Jbeta primers. This table comes from immunoSEQ multiplex PCR, and its TCRdb copy is limited to in-frame clones, with some not included. The data show some 180,000 clones, with 75% seen just once and 2.9% held by the top ten. Material: PBMCs. The source of these receptors is a male donor in good health and CMV-seronegative.

V usage is TRBV10-3 and J usage is TRBJ2-3; weak D call: TRBD2 (6 bases). Germline V gene sequence: CDR1 ENHRY, CDR2 SYGVKD. Trimming left V 7 bases short and J 0 bases short, with 11 bases between. The CDR3 spans 14 residues. CDR3 sequence: CAITPGLSTDTQYF. DNA of the CDR3: TGTGCCATCACTCCGGGACTCAGCACAGATACGCAGTATTTT.

The rearrangement uses TRBV7-9 and TRBJ2-7, with a possible D match to TRBD1 (6 bases). V lost 5 bases to trimming and J lost 2 bases, with 19 bases between them. The CDR3 spans 16 residues. From germline, CDR1 is SEHNR and CDR2 FQNEAQ (reference sequence). In DNA, the CDR3 is TGTGCCAGCAGCCCACCCTACAGGGTCCCCCCCTACGAGCAGTACTTC. Translation gives CASSPPYRVPPYEQYF.

Note on this clone: A junction boundary mismatches the germline segment, possibly from a read error. The gene calls are TRBV4-3 and TRBJ1-1, with D unresolved. There are 12 residues in the CDR3. From germline, CDR1 is LGHNA and CDR2 YSLEER. CDR3 region: CASSQGHTEAFF. In DNA form, the CDR3 reads TGCGCCAGCAGTCAAGGGCACACTGAAGCTTTCTTT.

The V gene is TRBV6-6, the J gene TRBJ2-5, with TRBD1 matching over 10 bases. Germline V gene lookup returns CDR1 MNHNY and CDR2 SVGAGI (reference sequence). Trimming at V came to 5 bases and at J to 3 bases, leaving 3 bases not matched to a gene. The CDR3 has 14 amino acids. The chain's CDR3 is CASSRTGGEETQYF. The CDR3 DNA is TGTGCCAGCAGTCGGACAGGGGGTGAAGAGACCCAGTACTTC.

This clone has a handful of counts. The CDR3 coding sequence is TGTGCCAGCAGCGTAGGAGGGACAGGGGGAAACATTCAGTACTTC. Translating it yields CASSVGGTGGNIQYF. This chain links TRBV9 with TRBJ2-4; TRBD1 matches 11 bases. CDR1 is SGDLS, CDR2 YYNGEE, per germline. V lost 0 bases to trimming and J lost 6 bases; unmatched junction nucleotides: 2. This CDR3 is built from 15 residues.

The chain combines TRBV4-1 with TRBJ1-5; D not certain. This CDR3 is built from 15 residues. Looked up from germline, CDR1 is MGHRA and CDR2 is YSYEKL. Trimming shortened V by 3 bases and J by 3 bases, and 12 bases separated the two germline ends. CDR3 amino acids: CASSQEVRPNQPQHF. In DNA, the CDR3 is TGCGCCAGCAGCCAGGAAGTCAGGCCCAATCAGCCCCAGCATTTT.

This chain uses TRBV10-1 with TRBJ1-2, with TRBD1 matching over 9 bases. J was trimmed by 5 bases and V by 7 bases; bases with no gene match: 8. Per the germline V gene, CDR1 is WNHNN and CDR2 is SYGVQD (reference sequence). This CDR3 region has 14 residues. The CDR3 spells CASTTGGGRYGYTF. The CDR3 DNA reads TGCGCCAGCACAACAGGGGGCGGAAGGTATGGCTACACCTTC.

V gene TRBV30 combines with J gene TRBJ2-3, with D perhaps TRBD2 (5 bases). V gave up 5 bases and J gave up 5 bases, with 8 bases separating them. Germline V gene sequence: CDR1 GTSNPN, CDR2 SVGIG (reference sequence). The CDR3 extends over 11 amino acids. The CDR3 here is CAWGRGDTQYF. CDR3 bases: TGTGCCTGGGGGAGAGGAGATACGCAGTATTTT.

The V and J genes are TRBV20-1 and TRBJ2-1; D possibly corresponds to TRBD1 (6 bases). Germline assignment: CDR1 DFQATT and CDR2 SNEGSKA (reference sequence). V lost 5 bases, J lost 9 bases, and 11 bases lay in between. There are 11 residues in the CDR3. The DNA of the CDR3 is TGCAGTGCTGTACAGGGTTTTGAGCAGTTCTTC. The encoded protein is CSAVQGFEQFF.

The chain is built from TRBV6-1 and TRBJ2-7; D perhaps matches TRBD1 (5 bases). Germline CDR1 is MNHNS and CDR2 is SASEGT. Between the trimmed V and J ends, which lost 5 bases and 3 bases, there was a span of 17 bases. CDR3 size: 15 residues. The DNA for the CDR3 is TGTGCCAGCAGTCTTTTCCATGGGGCTTACTACGAGCAGTACTTC. This encodes CASSLFHGAYYEQYF.

The chain recombines TRBV30 with TRBJ1-1; D gene unclear. The CDR3 length is 14 residues. Germline values: CDR1 GTSNPN, CDR2 SVGIG (reference sequence). V was cut by 4 bases and J by 0 bases, with 12 bases left in between. CDR3 sequence reads: CAWKVGAMNTEAFF. The CDR3 bases are TGTGCCTGGAAAGTCGGAGCTATGAACACTGAAGCTTTCTTT.

The gene calls are TRBV27 and TRBJ1-1; the D is unclear. Germline CDR1 and CDR2: MNHEY and SMNVEV (reference sequence). The ends were cut back, 2 bases at V and 1 base at J, with 5 bases in the middle. There are 13 residues in the CDR3. CDR3 sequence: CASSLTPNTEAFF. CDR3 nucleotide sequence: TGTGCCAGCAGTTTAACACCGAACACTGAAGCTTTCTTT.

This chain connects TRBV19 to TRBJ1-2, with D possibly being TRBD1 (6 bases). The CDR3 loop spans 17 amino acids. The germline V gene has CDR1 LNHDA and CDR2 SQIVND (reference sequence). V lost 3 bases to trimming and J lost 6 bases, with 23 bases between them. The CDR3 spells CASSIDRSWTEGHGYTF. The CDR3 bases are TGTGCCAGTAGTATTGATCGGAGCTGGACAGAGGGTCATGGCTACACCTTC.

The gene calls are TRBV2 and TRBJ2-7, with D uncertain. V lost 6 bases and J lost 2, with 5 bases in between. The CDR3 is 11 amino acids. Per germline, CDR1 SNHLY and CDR2 FYNNEI. The CDR3 region has the DNA TGTGCCAGCAGAATTACCTACGAGCAGTACTTC. It yields the protein CASRITYEQYF.

This clone was seen only a few times. V is TRBV19 and J is TRBJ1-5, with D maybe TRBD1 (6 bases). CDR3 length equals 15 residues. Germline V gene lookup returns CDR1 LNHDA and CDR2 SQIVND (reference sequence). Trimming took off 6 bases at V and 4 bases at J, with 16 bases between the two ends. The CDR3 coding sequence is TGTGCCAGTAGCGAACAGGGATTTCGGAATCAGCCCCAGCATTTT. It codes for CASSEQGFRNQPQHF.

The gene calls are TRBV7-7 and TRBJ2-3, with D possibly TRBD2 on 5 matching bases. The CDR3 sequence is 15 residues long. Germline-derived CDR1 and CDR2 are SSHAT and FNYEAQ (reference sequence). Trimming shortened V by 2 bases and J by 0 bases, and 9 bases separated the two germline ends. CDR3 DNA: TGTGCCAGCAGCTTAATGAGCGGTAGCACAGATACGCAGTATTTT. Its protein is CASSLMSGSTDTQYF.

The CDR3 DNA sequence: TGTGCCACCAGCAGAGATCAAGCATCCTACAATGAGCAGTTCTTC. This gives the protein CATSRDQASYNEQFF. J is TRBJ2-1 and V is TRBV15; unclear D gene. The CDR3 runs to 15 residues. Germline V lookup: CDR1 LNHNV, CDR2 YYDKDF (reference sequence). V was cut by 0 bases and J by 1 base, with 7 bases left in between.

The rearrangement links TRBV13 to TRBJ2-5, with D maybe TRBD2 (7 bases). With the DNA end fitting TRBJ2-7 better, the J assignment may be wrong. Germline loops: CDR1 PRHDT, CDR2 FYEKMQ (reference sequence). The CDR3 contains 15 residues. For the CDR3, the DNA is TGTGCCAGCAGCTTCAGCGGGACAAACTCCTACGAGCAGTACTTC. It encodes CASSFSGTNSYEQYF.

J is TRBJ1-2 and V is TRBV28, with 8 nucleotides matching TRBD1. CDR3 length: 15 residues. Germline CDR1 and CDR2: MDHEN and SYDVKM. With 5 bases clipped from V and 2 bases from J, the junction kept 7 bases outside the gene matches. This chain's CDR3 is CASSPRQGRNYGYTF. For the CDR3, the DNA is TGTGCCAGCAGTCCCCGACAGGGGAGGAACTATGGCTACACCTTC.

This clone was counted a few times. The chain links TRBV5-1 to TRBJ1-3; tentative D call: TRBD1 (5 bases). Trimming cost V 0 bases and J 2 bases, with 9 bases left between them. Germline values: CDR1 SGHRS, CDR2 YFSETQ. This CDR3 region has 15 residues. The CDR3 DNA reads TGCGCCAGCAGCTTGGACCCGGGGGCTGGAAACACCATATATTTT. Amino acid sequence: CASSLDPGAGNTIYF.

This clone was counted a few times. The J gene is TRBJ1-1, the V gene TRBV6-5; no reliable D call. V was pared by 1 base and J by 7 bases, with 7 bases between. Germline CDR1 reads MNHEY; CDR2 reads SVGAGI. The CDR3 is made up of 12 amino acids. The CDR3 spells CASSYYSGEAFF. CDR3 coding DNA: TGTGCCAGCAGTTACTACAGTGGTGAAGCTTTCTTT.

The chain combines TRBV30 with TRBJ1-2; D is unresolved. Germline assignment: CDR1 GTSNPN and CDR2 SVGIG (reference sequence). Trimming left V 0 bases short and J 9 bases short, with 8 bases between. There are 11 residues in the CDR3. Here the CDR3 reads CAWSVTGSYTF. In nucleotides, the CDR3 is TGTGCCTGGAGTGTAACGGGGAGCTACACCTTC.

This clone was recorded a few times. The genes are TRBV7-8 and TRBJ1-5; D is uncertain. Germline values: CDR1 SGHVS, CDR2 FQNEAQ. V was shortened by 5 bases and J by 9 bases, with 20 bases between the two germline ends. The CDR3 is 15 residues long. In DNA form, the CDR3 reads TGTGCCAGCAGCCCACAACCCGGCCCTTCGGGGCCCCAGCATTTT. Translating gives CASSPQPGPSGPQHF.

This clone was detected only once. V gene TRBV30 combines with J gene TRBJ1-1; a possible D gene is TRBD1 (6 bases). The CDR3 has 14 amino acids. V lost 4 bases and J lost 3, with 15 bases in between. Germline CDR1 GTSNPN, CDR2 SVGIG (reference sequence). The CDR3 DNA follows: TGTGCCTGGAAGGTTACAGGGTGGTACACTGAAGCTTTCTTT. Translation gives CAWKVTGWYTEAFF. The variable domain in full, with the rest retrieved from reference TRBV30 and TRBJ1-1, is SQTIHQWPATLVQPVGSPLSLECTVEGTSNPNLYWYRQAAGRGLQLLFYSVGIGQISSEVPQNLSASRPQDRQFILSSKKLLLSDSGFYLCAWKVTGWYTEAFFGQGTRLTVV.

The chain couples TRBV7-9 to TRBJ1-2; D uncertain. Germline V gene lookup returns CDR1 SEHNR and CDR2 FQNEAQ (reference sequence). Between the trimmed V and J ends, which lost 5 bases and 0 bases, there was a span of 10 bases. CDR3 length: 14 amino acids. The CDR3 reads CASSPRGPNYGYTF. The CDR3 DNA reads TGTGCCAGCAGCCCTCGTGGCCCTAACTATGGCTACACCTTC.

This chain uses TRBV10-2 with TRBJ1-5; 8 positions agree with TRBD1. Germline CDR1 and CDR2: WSHSY and SAAADI. Losses at the gene ends were 3 bases for V and 2 bases for J; bases not matched to a gene: 6. The CDR3 is 16 residues long. CDR3 protein: CASSDDRGVGNQPQHF. In DNA, the CDR3 is TGCGCCAGCAGTGACGACAGGGGAGTTGGCAATCAGCCCCAGCATTTT.

This clone has more than one count but fewer than ten. The V and J genes are TRBV6-1 and TRBJ2-1, with D possibly matching TRBD2 (7 bases). V lost 3 bases and J lost 3, with 24 bases in between. The CDR3 covers 19 residues. Germline lookup yields CDR1 MNHNS and CDR2 SASEGT. The CDR3 coding sequence is TGTGCCAGCAGTGAGCTAGCTAGGGGGGGGGCGGGAAGCTACAATGAGCAGTTCTTC. It specifies CASSELARGGAGSYNEQFF.

The genes are TRBV27 and TRBJ2-7; D is possibly TRBD2 (6 bases). The CDR3 contains 14 residues. The V end was cut by 6 bases, the J end by 4 bases, with 16 bases between. Germline CDR1 is MNHEY and CDR2 is SMNVEV (reference sequence). In DNA, the CDR3 is TGTGCCAGCAGGTGGGGCGGGGCAAATTACGAGCAGTACTTC. Translating gives CASRWGGANYEQYF.

CDR3 DNA: TGTGCCAGCAGCATGGGACAGCCCTACGAGCAGTACTTC. Encoded protein: CASSMGQPYEQYF. V gene TRBV28 combines with J gene TRBJ2-7, with 7 nucleotides matching TRBD1. The CDR3 extends over 13 amino acids. Germline V lookup: CDR1 MDHEN, CDR2 SYDVKM. Trimming at V came to 6 bases and at J to 2 bases, leaving 4 bases not matched to a gene.

The chain has TRBV18 and TRBJ1-5; D unresolved. V lost 5 bases to trimming and J lost 0 bases, with 14 bases between them. This CDR3 spans 16 amino acids. Germline values: CDR1 KGHSH, CDR2 LQKENI. The CDR3 loop reads CASSEYPTYSNQPQHF. Written as DNA, the CDR3 is TGTGCCAGCTCAGAATACCCAACTTATAGCAATCAGCCCCAGCATTTT. The full variable domain, completed using reference TRBV18 and TRBJ1-5, is NAGVMQNPRHLVRRRGQEARLRCSPMKGHSHVYWYRQLPEEGLKFMVYLQKENIIDESGMPKERFSAEFPKEGPSILRIQQVVRGDSAAYFCASSEYPTYSNQPQHFGDGTRLSIL.

This clone was counted between two and nine times. This sequence joins TRBV9 and TRBJ2-5; maybe TRBD1 (6 bases). The J call is in doubt because the DNA end fits TRBJ2-7 better. The CDR3 covers 14 residues. The germline gives CDR1 SGDLS, CDR2 YYNGEE. The CDR3 protein is CASSVTGTAYEQYF. CDR3 sequence (DNA): TGTGCCAGCAGCGTAACAGGGACGGCCTACGAGCAGTACTTC.

This clone was counted only a few times. The chain has TRBV7-9 and TRBJ1-2; 8 positions match TRBD1. Germline V gene lookup returns CDR1 SEHNR and CDR2 FQNEAQ (reference sequence). V shed 4 bases and J 12 bases; nucleotides not matched to a gene: 13. This CDR3 has 14 residues. The CDR3 nucleotides read TGTGCCAGCAGCTCAGACTCCCGGGACAGGATACACACCTTC. This gives the protein CASSSDSRDRIHTF.